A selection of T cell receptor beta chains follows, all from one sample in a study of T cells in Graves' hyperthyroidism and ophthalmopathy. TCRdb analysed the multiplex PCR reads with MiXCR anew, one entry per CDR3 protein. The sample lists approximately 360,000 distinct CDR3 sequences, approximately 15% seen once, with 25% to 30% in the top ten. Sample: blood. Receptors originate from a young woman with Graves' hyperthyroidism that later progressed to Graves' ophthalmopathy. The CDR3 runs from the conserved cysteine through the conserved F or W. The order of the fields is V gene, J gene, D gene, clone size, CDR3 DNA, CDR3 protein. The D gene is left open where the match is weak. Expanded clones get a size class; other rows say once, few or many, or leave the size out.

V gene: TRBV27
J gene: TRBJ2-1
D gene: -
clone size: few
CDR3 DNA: TGTGCCAGCAGTTCCTCGGACAGCGCCTCCTACAATGAGCAGTTCTTC
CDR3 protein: CASSSSDSASYNEQFF

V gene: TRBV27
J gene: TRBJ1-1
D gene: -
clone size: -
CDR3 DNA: TGTGCCAGCAGTCCGGCCTACCAGAACACTGAAGCTTTCTTT
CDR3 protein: CASSPAYQNTEAFF

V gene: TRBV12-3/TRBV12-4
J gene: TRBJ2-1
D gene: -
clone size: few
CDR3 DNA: TGTGCCAGCAGTCTCAGGGAAGATAAACAGTTCTTC
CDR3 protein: CASSLREDKQFF

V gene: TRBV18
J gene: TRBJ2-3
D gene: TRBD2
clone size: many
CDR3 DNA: TGTGCCAGCAGCCCGGGACTAGCGGGAAGCACAGATACGCAGTATTTT
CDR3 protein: CASSPGLAGSTDTQYF

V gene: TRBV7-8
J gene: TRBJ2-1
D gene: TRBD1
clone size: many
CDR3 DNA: TGTGCCAGCAGCCCCCAGGGGGCTCCGGGGTTCTTC
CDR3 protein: CASSPQGAPGFF

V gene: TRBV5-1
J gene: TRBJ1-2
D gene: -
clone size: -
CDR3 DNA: TGCGCCAGCAGCTCCCGTCAGGGCAGGAGAGGCTACACCTTC
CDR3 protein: CASSSRQGRRGYTF

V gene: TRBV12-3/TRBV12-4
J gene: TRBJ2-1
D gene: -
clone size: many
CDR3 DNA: TGTGCCAGCAGTTTAGGGCCCAGGAACCATGAGCAGTTCTTC
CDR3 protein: CASSLGPRNHEQFF

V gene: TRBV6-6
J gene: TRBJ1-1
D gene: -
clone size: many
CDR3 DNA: TGTGCCAGCAGTTACTCTGGAGGGAACACTGAAGCTTTCTTT
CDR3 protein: CASSYSGGNTEAFF

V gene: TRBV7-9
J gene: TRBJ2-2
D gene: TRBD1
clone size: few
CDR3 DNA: TGTGCCAGCAGCTTAAGCGACAGGGGCACCGGGGAGCTGTTTTTT
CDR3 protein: CASSLSDRGTGELFF

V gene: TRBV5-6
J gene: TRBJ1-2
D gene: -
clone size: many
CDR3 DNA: TGTGCCAGCAGTTTAGGGGACGGACTCCCGTCCTATGGCTACACCTTC
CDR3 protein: CASSLGDGLPSYGYTF

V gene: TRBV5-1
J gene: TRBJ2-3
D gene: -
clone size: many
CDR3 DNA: TGCGCCAGCAGCTTGGTGACTTCAGGGGACTACACAGATACGCAGTATTTT
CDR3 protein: CASSLVTSGDYTDTQYF

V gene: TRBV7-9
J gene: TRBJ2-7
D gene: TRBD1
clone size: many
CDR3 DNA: TGTGCCAGCAGCTTAGCGGACAGGGTTGCGTACGAGCAGTACTTC
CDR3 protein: CASSLADRVAYEQYF

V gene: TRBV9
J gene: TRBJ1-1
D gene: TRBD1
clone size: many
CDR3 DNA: TGTGCCAGCAGCGCCAGACAGGGGGCGAGTGTGACTGAAGCTTTCTTT
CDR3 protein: CASSARQGASVTEAFF

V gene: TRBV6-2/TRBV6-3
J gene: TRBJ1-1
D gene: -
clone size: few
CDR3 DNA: TGTGCCAGCAGCGCGACAGGGAACACTGAAGCTTTCTTT
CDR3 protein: CASSATGNTEAFF

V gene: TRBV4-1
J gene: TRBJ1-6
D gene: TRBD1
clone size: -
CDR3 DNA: TGCGCCAGCAGCACAGGGGTCTCACCCCTCCACTTT
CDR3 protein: CASSTGVSPLHF

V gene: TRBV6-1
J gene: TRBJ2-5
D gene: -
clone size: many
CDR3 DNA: TGTGCCAGCAGTTTCTACGGGGCCCCTGTCCAGTACTTC
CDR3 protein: CASSFYGAPVQYF

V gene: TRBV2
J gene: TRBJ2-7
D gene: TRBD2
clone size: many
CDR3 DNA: TGTGCCAGCAGTTCTCCCCGCGGGGGGAGATCCTACGAGCAGTACTTC
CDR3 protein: CASSSPRGGRSYEQYF

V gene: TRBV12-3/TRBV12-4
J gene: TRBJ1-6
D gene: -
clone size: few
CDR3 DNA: TGTGCCAGCAGTCCAGCGGACAGCCATAATTCACCCCTCCACTTT
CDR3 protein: CASSPADSHNSPLHF

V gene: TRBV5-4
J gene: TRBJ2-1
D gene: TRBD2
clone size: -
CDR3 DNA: TGTGCCAGCAGCTTTCCCGGGACTAGCAACGAGCAGTTCTTC
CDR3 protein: CASSFPGTSNEQFF

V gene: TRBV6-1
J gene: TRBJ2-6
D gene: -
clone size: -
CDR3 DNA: TGTGCCAGCGCCGGGGAGCCATCTGGGGCCAACGTCCTGACTTTC
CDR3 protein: CASAGEPSGANVLTF

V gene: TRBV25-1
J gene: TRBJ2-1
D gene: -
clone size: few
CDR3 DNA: TGTGCCAGCAGTGAGTCCGGGGTCTACGGTGAGCAGTTCTTC
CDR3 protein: CASSESGVYGEQFF

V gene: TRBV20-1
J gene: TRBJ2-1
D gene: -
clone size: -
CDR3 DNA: TGCAGTGCTAGAGGTCTATCGAGCTCCTACAATGAGCAGTTCTTC
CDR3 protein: CSARGLSSSYNEQFF

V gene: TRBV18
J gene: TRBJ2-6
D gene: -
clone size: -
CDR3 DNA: TGTGCTTCGGGAGAGACTGGGGCCAACGTCCTGACTTTC
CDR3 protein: CASGETGANVLTF

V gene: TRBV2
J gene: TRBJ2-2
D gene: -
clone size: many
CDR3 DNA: TGTGCCAGCCTAGGGCTCACCGGGGAGCTGTTTTTT
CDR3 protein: CASLGLTGELFF

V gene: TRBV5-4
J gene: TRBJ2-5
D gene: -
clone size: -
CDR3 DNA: TGTGCCAGCAGCTGGGGGGACAGAGGATCGGAGACCCAGTACTTC
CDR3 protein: CASSWGDRGSETQYF

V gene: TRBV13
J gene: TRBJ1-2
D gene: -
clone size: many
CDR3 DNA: TGTGCCAGCAGCTTAAGAGGGTCTCCCGAAAGGTATGGCTACACCTTC
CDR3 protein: CASSLRGSPERYGYTF

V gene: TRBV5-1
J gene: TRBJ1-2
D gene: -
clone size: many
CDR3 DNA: TGCGCCAGCAGCTTGGAGGACGCAGGGGTCGGCTACACCTTC
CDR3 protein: CASSLEDAGVGYTF

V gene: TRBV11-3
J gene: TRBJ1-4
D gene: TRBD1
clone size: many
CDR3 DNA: TGTGCCAGCAGTTTCACAGACAGGGGTGCTAATGAAAAACTGTTTTTT
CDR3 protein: CASSFTDRGANEKLFF

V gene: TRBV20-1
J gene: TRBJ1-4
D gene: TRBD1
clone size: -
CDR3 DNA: TGCAGTGCCAGGGAAAGGACAGGGCGGGGTGAAAAACTGTTTTTT
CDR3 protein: CSARERTGRGEKLFF

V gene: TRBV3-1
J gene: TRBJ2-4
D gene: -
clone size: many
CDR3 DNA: TGTGCCAGCAGCCAAGAAGGGACCTTAGCCATTCAGTACTTC
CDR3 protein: CASSQEGTLAIQYF

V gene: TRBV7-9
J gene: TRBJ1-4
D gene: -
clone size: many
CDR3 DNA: TGTGCCAGCAGCTTAGCTGAGTCAAATGAAAAACTGTTTTTT
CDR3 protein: CASSLAESNEKLFF

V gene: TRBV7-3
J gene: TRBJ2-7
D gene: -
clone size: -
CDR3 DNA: TGTGCCAGCAGCTTAATGGGCGGGCTCGGGGGCGAGCAGTACTTC
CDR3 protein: CASSLMGGLGGEQYF

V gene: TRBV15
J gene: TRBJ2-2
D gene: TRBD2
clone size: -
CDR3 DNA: TGTGCCACCAGCAGCGTTAGCGGGAGGGCCGCCGGGGAGCTGTTTTTT
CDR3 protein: CATSSVSGRAAGELFF